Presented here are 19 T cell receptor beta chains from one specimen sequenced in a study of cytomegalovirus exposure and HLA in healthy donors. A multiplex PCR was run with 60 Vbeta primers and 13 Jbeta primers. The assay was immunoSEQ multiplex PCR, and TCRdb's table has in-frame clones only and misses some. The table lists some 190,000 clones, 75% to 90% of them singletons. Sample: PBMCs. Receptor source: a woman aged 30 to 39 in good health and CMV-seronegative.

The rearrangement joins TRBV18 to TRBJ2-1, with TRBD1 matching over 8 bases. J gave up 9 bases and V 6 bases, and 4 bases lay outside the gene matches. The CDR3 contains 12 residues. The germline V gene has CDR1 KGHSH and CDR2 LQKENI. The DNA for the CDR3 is TGTGCCAGCTCTCGGACAGGGACTGAGCAGTTCTTC. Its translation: CASSRTGTEQFF. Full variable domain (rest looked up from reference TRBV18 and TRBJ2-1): NAGVMQNPRHLVRRRGQEARLRCSPMKGHSHVYWYRQLPEEGLKFMVYLQKENIIDESGMPKERFSAEFPKEGPSILRIQQVVRGDSAAYFCASSRTGTEQFFGPGTRLTVL.

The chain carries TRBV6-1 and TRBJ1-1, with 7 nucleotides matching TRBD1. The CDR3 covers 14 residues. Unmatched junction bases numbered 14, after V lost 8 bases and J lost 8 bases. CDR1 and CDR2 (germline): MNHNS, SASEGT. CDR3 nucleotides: TGTGCCAGCCACAGGGGTGCTGAGAGCGTGGAAGCTTTCTTT. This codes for CASHRGAESVEAFF.

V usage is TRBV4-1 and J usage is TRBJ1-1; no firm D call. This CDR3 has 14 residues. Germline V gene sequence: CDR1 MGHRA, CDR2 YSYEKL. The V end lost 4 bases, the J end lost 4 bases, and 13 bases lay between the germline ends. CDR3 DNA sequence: TGCGCCAGCAGCCGGGCGCTGGTAAGCACTGAAGCTTTCTTT. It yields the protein CASSRALVSTEAFF.

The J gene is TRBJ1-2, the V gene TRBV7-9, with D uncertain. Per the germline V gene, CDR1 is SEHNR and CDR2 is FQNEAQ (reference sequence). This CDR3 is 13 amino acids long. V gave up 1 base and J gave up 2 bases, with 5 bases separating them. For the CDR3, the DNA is TGTGCCAGCAGCTTAGAACAGAACTATGGCTACACCTTC. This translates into CASSLEQNYGYTF.

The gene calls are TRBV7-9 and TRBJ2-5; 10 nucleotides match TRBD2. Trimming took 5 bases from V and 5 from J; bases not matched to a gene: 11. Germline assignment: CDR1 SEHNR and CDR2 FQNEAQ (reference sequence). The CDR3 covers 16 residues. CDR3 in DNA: TGTGCCAGCAGCCCCGTGGATAGCGGGGGGAAGGAGACCCAGTACTTC. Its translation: CASSPVDSGGKETQYF.

Here the CDR3 reads CASSLLSSRTGRYEQYF. DNA for the CDR3: TGTGCCAGCAGTTTATTAAGTTCGAGGACAGGTCGGTACGAGCAGTACTTC. The chain carries TRBV28 and TRBJ2-7; 7 bases are a match to TRBD1. CDR1 is MDHEN and CDR2 is SYDVKM in the germline V gene. The CDR3 runs to 17 residues. Trimming at V came to 1 base and at J to 4 bases, leaving 13 bases not matched to a gene.

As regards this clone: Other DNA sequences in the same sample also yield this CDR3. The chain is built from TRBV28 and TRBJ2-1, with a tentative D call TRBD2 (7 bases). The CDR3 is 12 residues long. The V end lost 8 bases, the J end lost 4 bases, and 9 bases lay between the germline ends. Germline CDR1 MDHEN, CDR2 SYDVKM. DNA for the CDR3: TGTGCCAGCGGGGGGGCGTACAATGAGCAGTTCTTC. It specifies CASGGAYNEQFF.

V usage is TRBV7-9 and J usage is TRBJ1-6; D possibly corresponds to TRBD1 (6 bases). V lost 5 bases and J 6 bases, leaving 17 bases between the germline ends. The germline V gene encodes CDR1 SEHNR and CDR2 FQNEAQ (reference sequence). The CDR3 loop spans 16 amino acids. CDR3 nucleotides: TGTGCCAGCAGCCGAGGGGGAGGGGGGTCTAATTCACCCCTCCACTTT. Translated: CASSRGGGGSNSPLHF.

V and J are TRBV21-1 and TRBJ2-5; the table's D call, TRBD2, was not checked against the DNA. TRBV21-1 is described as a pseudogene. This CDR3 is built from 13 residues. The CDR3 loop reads CASRGRPSGAQYF. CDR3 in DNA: TGTGCCAGCCGCGGGCGACCCTCGGGGGCCCAGTACTTC.

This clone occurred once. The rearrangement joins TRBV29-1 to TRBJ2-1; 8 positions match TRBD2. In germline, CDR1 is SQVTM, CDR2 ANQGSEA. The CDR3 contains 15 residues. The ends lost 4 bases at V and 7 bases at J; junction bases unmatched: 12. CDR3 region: CSVAPSGTRNNEQFF. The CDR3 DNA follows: TGCAGCGTTGCTCCCTCCGGGACTAGAAATAATGAGCAGTTCTTC.

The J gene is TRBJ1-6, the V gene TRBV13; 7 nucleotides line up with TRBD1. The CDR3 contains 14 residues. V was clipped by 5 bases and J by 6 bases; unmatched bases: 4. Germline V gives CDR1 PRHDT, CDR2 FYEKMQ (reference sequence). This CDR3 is CASSIRDSNSPLHF. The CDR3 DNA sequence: TGTGCCAGCAGCATCCGGGACAGTAATTCACCCCTCCACTTT.

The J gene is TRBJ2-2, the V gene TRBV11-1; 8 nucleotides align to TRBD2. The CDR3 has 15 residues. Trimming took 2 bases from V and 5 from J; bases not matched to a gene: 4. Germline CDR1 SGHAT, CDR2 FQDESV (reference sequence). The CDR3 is CASSLNGGRTGELFF. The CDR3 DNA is TGTGCCAGCAGCTTAAATGGCGGGAGGACCGGGGAGCTGTTTTTT. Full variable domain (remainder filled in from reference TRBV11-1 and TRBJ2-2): EAEVAQSPRYKITEKSQAVAFWCDPISGHATLYWYRQILGQGPELLVQFQDESVVDDSQLPKDRFSAERLKGVDSTLKIQPAELGDSAMYLCASSLNGGRTGELFFGEGSRLTVL.

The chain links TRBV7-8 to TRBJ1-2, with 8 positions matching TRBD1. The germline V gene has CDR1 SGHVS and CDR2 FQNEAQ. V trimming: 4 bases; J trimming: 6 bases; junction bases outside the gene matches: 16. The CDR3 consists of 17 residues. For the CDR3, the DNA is TGTGCCAGCAGCTCCCGCAGGGGGCGCTTCGAGGATCATGGCTACACCTTC. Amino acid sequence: CASSSRRGRFEDHGYTF. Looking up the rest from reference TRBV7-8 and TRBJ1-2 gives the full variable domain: GAGVSQSPRYKVAKRGQDVALRCDPISGHVSLFWYQQALGQGPEFLTYFQNEAQLDKSGLPSDRFFAERPEGSVSTLKIQRTQQEDSAVYLCASSSRRGRFEDHGYTFGSGTRLTVV.

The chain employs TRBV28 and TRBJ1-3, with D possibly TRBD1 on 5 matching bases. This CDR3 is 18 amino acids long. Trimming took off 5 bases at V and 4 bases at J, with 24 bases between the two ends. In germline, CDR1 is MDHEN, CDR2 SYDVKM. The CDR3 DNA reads TGTGCCAGCAGTCCCCCCTTACAAGGGGAACATGGAGGAAACACCATATATTTT. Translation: CASSPPLQGEHGGNTIYF.

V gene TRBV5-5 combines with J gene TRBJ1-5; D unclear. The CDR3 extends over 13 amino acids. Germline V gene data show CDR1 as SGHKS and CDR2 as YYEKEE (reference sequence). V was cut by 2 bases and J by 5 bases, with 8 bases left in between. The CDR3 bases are TGTGCCAGCAGCTTCGCGTCTCATCAGCCCCAGCATTTT. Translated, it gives CASSFASHQPQHF.

CDR3 protein: CASSLKVAGGLGEQFF. In DNA form, the CDR3 reads TGTGCCAGCAGCCTGAAGGTAGCGGGAGGCCTCGGGGAGCAGTTCTTC. The V gene is TRBV2, the J gene TRBJ2-1, with 10 bases matching TRBD2. Germline V lookup: CDR1 SNHLY, CDR2 FYNNEI. J gave up 10 bases and V 6 bases, and 15 bases lay outside the gene matches. The CDR3 is 16 amino acids.

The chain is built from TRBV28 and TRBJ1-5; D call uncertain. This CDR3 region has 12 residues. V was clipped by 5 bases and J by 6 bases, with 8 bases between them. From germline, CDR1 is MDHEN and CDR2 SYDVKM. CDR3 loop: CASSDRLQPQHF. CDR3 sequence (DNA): TGTGCCAGCAGTGACCGACTTCAGCCCCAGCATTTT. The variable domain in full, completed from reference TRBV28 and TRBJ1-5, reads DVKVTQSSRYLVKRTGEKVFLECVQDMDHENMFWYRQDPGLGLRLIYFSYDVKMKEKGDIPEGYSVSREKKERFSLILESASTNQTSMYLCASSDRLQPQHFGDGTRLSIL.

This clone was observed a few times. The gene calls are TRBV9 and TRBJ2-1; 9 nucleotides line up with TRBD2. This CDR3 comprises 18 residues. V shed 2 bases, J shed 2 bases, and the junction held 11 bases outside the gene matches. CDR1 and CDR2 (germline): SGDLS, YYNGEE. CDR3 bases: TGTGCCAGCAGCGTTAGGCGGGGGGGCCGATTCGCCTACAATGAGCAGTTCTTC. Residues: CASSVRRGGRFAYNEQFF.

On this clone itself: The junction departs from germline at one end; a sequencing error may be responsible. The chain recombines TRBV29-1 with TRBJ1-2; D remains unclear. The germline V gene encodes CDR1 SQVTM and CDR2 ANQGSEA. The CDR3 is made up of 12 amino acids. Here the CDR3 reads CSVKDLSYGYTF. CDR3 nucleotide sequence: TGCAGCGTTAAAGACCTGAGCTATGGCTACACCTTC.